This entry concerns a single T cell receptor (beta chain). The target antigen is unknown. These data originate in a study of cytomegalovirus exposure and HLA in healthy donors. The overall study: When 398 donors were genotyped, around 77% of them were found to fall in the Caucasian-associated ancestry cluster.

With 60 Vbeta and 13 Jbeta primers, the PCR was carried out. Profiling relied on immunoSEQ multiplex PCR, and the TCRdb table lists in-frame clones only, not all of them. This sample's table reports tens of thousands of clones. General study points: CMV serostatus was the only immune exposure information that was available. The presence/absence work took it that sequencing depth was about the same across donors.

The receptor's source is a man aged 30 to 45 in good health and CMV-seronegative. Sequenced sample: PBMCs.

CDR3 nucleotide sequence: TGTGCCAGCAGCGTAGATCCCGGCTACGAGCAGTACTTC. This gives the protein CASSVDPGYEQYF. This chain connects TRBV9 to TRBJ2-7; D gene uncertain. Germline values: CDR1 SGDLS, CDR2 YYNGEE. The germline V and J ends were trimmed by 0 bases and 3 bases, with 7 bases remaining between them. The CDR3 sequence is 13 residues long.